The 8 T cell receptor beta chains in this list originate from one sample, sequenced in a study of memory CD4+ T cells and cytomegalovirus serostatus (dated by TCRdb to the late 2010s). A FACSAria II was used to sort memory CD4+ T cells, defined as single viable CD3+CD4+CD8-CD45RO+ cells. The library relied on the immunoSEQ multiplex PCR assay. TCRdb took over this immuneACCESS table, retaining in-frame rearrangements with V and J assigned. Such tables are incomplete; in checked studies, under half of the missing clones stem from an unresolved V gene, and the remainder is unexplained. Within this sample are some 95,000 clones, with 75% to 85% of them counted one time only. The ten largest make up approximately 4% of the sample. The sample taken for sequencing was memory CD4+ T cells from blood. These receptors were collected from an adult in good health and CMV-seropositive.

About this clone: At one end the junction does not follow the germline gene, possibly because of a read error. The chain recombines TRBV18 with TRBJ2-7; D remains unclear. The germline V gene encodes CDR1 KGHSH and CDR2 LQKENI. This CDR3 is 15 amino acids long. CDR3 sequence: CASSPPSSPTYGQYF. CDR3 nucleotide sequence: TGTGCCAGCTCACCACCGTCCAGTCCTACCTACGGGCAGTACTTC.

The rearrangement joins TRBV5-1 to TRBJ2-1; 14 bases match TRBD2. Looked up from germline, CDR1 is SGHRS and CDR2 is YFSETQ. The ends lost 4 bases at V and 0 bases at J; junction bases unmatched: 15. This CDR3 has 21 residues. DNA for the CDR3: TGCGCCAGCAGCCCCGAGGCGCGGACTAGCGGGAGGTCGAGCTCCTACAATGAGCAGTTCTTC. This translates into CASSPEARTSGRSSSYNEQFF.

The chain employs TRBV14 and TRBJ1-2, with D perhaps TRBD1 (5 bases). The CDR3 is made up of 14 amino acids. V lost 4 bases and J 1 base, leaving 10 bases between the germline ends. Germline CDR1 is SGHDN and CDR2 is FVKESK. The CDR3 nucleotides read TGTGCCAGCAGCCCCGGGGGGGATAACTATGGCTACACCTTC. This encodes CASSPGGDNYGYTF. The full variable domain, completed using reference TRBV14 and TRBJ1-2, is EAGVTQFPSHSVIEKGQTVTLRCDPISGHDNLYWYRRVMGKEIKFLLHFVKESKQDESGMPNNRFLAERTGGTYSTLKVQPAELEDSGVYFCASSPGGDNYGYTFGSGTRLTVV.

This clone appeared a single time. The chain uses TRBV28 and TRBJ2-7, with 9 bases aligning to TRBD2. Germline V gives CDR1 MDHEN, CDR2 SYDVKM. This CDR3 has 16 amino acids. Trimming took 3 bases from V and 2 from J; bases not matched to a gene: 8. The CDR3 DNA is TGTGCCAGCAGTTTGGGATCAGCGGGAGGACCCTACGAGCAGTACTTC. It encodes CASSLGSAGGPYEQYF.

This rearrangement joins TRBV5-1 to TRBJ2-5; D unresolved. CDR3 length: 12 residues. Per germline, CDR1 SGHRS and CDR2 YFSETQ. V dropped 5 bases and J dropped 4 bases, with 9 bases sitting between them. The CDR3 nucleotides read TGCGCCAGCAGAGAGACGGGAGAGACCCAGTACTTC. Its translation is CASRETGETQYF.

V and J are TRBV19 and TRBJ2-7; TRBD2 matches at 13 bases. The CDR3 is 16 residues long. Unmatched junction bases numbered 7, after V lost 5 bases and J lost 3 bases. CDR1 and CDR2 from the germline V gene are LNHDA and SQIVND (reference sequence). This chain's CDR3 is CASSDTGTSGNYEQYF. Here the CDR3 DNA reads TGTGCCAGTAGTGACACCGGGACTAGCGGGAACTACGAGCAGTACTTC.

The gene calls are TRBV4-1 and TRBJ2-3; 7 nucleotides line up with TRBD1. Germline V gene lookup returns CDR1 MGHRA and CDR2 YSYEKL. This CDR3 is 15 amino acids long. J gave up 6 bases and V 6 bases, and 12 bases lay outside the gene matches. The CDR3 nucleotides are TGCGCCAGCAGTAGAACAGGGGAATTCGGGGATACGCAGTATTTT. This translates into CASSRTGEFGDTQYF.

The CDR3 sequence: CASSLLNRGARINEQYF. DNA for the CDR3: TGTGCCAGCAGTCTTTTAAACCGGGGAGCGAGAATTAACGAGCAGTACTTC. V usage is TRBV2 and J usage is TRBJ2-7; weak D call: TRBD2 (5 bases). V was cut by 5 bases and J by 5 bases, with 25 bases left in between. The CDR3 sequence is 17 residues long. From germline, CDR1 is SNHLY and CDR2 FYNNEI.